The T cell receptor beta chain described here comes from a study of memory CD4+ T cells and cytomegalovirus serostatus. Sequencing used immunoSEQ multiplex PCR; TCRdb keeps in-frame clones, though not all of them. The table lists roughly 49,000 clones, 75% to 85% of them singletons. Single viable CD3+CD4+CD8-CD45RO+ cells were sorted as the memory CD4+ T cells. Serum IgG to CMV pp150, pp28, p38 and p52 defined serostatus. CD4+ T cells were isolated by positive magnetic selection. This CDR3 region has 11 residues. Trimming took off 7 bases at V and 4 bases at J, with 10 bases between the two ends. Germline V lookup: CDR1 SQVTM, CDR2 ANQGSEA.

Sequenced sample: memory CD4+ T cells from blood. The chain recombines TRBV29-1 with TRBJ1-1; D unclear. The sequence derives from an adult in good health and CMV-seronegative. The chain's CDR3 is CSGRETTEAFF. Here the CDR3 DNA reads TGCAGCGGCCGGGAGACCACTGAAGCTTTCTTT.